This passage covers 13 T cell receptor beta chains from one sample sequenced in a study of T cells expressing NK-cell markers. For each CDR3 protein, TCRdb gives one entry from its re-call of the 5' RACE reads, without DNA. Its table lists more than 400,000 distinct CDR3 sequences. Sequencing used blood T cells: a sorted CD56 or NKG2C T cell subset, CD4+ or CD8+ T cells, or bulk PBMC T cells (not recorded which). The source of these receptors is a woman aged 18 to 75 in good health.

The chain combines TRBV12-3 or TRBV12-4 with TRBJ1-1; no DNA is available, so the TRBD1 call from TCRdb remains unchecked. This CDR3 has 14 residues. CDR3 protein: CASRTTGGDAEAFF.

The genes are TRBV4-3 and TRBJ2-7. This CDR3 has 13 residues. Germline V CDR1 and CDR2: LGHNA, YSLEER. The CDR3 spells CASSQDLGNEQYF.

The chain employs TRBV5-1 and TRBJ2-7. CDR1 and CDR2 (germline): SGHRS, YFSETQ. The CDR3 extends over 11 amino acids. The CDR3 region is CASSFEAEQYF.

CDR3 loop: CASSLAPGTSYNEQFF. The chain employs TRBV11-2 and TRBJ2-1; TCRdb selects TRBD2, and the lack of DNA leaves this call unchecked. The CDR3 extends over 16 amino acids. Germline V gene lookup returns CDR1 SGHAT and CDR2 FQNNGV.

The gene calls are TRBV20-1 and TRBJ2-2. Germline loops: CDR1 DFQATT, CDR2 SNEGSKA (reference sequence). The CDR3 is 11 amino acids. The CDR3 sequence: CSARITGELFF.

The CDR3 is CASSPHPPGSSYNEQFF. This rearrangement joins TRBV7-3 to TRBJ2-1; TCRdb selects TRBD1, and the lack of DNA leaves this call unchecked. From germline, CDR1 is SGHTA and CDR2 FQGTGA. This CDR3 is 17 amino acids long.

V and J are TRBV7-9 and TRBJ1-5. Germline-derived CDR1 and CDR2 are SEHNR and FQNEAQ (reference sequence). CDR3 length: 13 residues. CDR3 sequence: CASSLSANQPQHF. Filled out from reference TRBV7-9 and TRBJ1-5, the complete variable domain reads DTGVSQNPRHKITKRGQNVTFRCDPISEHNRLYWYRQTLGQGPEFLTYFQNEAQLEKSRLLSDRFSAERPKGSFSTLEIQRTEQGDSAMYLCASSLSANQPQHFGDGTRLSIL.

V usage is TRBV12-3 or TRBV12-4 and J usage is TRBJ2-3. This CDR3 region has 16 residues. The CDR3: CASSLLRKRVSDTQYF.

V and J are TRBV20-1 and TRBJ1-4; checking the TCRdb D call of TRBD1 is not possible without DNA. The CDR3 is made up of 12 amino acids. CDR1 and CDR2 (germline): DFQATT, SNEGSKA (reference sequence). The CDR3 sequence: CSARGGDEKLFF.

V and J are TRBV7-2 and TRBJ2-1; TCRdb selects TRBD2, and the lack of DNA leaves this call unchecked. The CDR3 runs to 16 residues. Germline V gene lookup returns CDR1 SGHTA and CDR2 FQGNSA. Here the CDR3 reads CASSLSSLAGAVEQFF.

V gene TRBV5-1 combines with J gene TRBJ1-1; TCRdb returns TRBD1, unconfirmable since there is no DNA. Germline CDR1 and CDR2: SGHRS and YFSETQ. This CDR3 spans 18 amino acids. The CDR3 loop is CASSRAVGGVSGPPEAFF.

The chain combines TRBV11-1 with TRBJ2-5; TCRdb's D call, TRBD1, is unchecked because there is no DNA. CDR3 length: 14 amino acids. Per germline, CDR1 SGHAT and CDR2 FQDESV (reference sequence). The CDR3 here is CASSLVQGGETQYF.

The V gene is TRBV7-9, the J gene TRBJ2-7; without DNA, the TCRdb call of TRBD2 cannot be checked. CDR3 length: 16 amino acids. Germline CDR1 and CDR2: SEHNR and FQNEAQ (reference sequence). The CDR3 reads CASSAPGAGLSYEQYF.